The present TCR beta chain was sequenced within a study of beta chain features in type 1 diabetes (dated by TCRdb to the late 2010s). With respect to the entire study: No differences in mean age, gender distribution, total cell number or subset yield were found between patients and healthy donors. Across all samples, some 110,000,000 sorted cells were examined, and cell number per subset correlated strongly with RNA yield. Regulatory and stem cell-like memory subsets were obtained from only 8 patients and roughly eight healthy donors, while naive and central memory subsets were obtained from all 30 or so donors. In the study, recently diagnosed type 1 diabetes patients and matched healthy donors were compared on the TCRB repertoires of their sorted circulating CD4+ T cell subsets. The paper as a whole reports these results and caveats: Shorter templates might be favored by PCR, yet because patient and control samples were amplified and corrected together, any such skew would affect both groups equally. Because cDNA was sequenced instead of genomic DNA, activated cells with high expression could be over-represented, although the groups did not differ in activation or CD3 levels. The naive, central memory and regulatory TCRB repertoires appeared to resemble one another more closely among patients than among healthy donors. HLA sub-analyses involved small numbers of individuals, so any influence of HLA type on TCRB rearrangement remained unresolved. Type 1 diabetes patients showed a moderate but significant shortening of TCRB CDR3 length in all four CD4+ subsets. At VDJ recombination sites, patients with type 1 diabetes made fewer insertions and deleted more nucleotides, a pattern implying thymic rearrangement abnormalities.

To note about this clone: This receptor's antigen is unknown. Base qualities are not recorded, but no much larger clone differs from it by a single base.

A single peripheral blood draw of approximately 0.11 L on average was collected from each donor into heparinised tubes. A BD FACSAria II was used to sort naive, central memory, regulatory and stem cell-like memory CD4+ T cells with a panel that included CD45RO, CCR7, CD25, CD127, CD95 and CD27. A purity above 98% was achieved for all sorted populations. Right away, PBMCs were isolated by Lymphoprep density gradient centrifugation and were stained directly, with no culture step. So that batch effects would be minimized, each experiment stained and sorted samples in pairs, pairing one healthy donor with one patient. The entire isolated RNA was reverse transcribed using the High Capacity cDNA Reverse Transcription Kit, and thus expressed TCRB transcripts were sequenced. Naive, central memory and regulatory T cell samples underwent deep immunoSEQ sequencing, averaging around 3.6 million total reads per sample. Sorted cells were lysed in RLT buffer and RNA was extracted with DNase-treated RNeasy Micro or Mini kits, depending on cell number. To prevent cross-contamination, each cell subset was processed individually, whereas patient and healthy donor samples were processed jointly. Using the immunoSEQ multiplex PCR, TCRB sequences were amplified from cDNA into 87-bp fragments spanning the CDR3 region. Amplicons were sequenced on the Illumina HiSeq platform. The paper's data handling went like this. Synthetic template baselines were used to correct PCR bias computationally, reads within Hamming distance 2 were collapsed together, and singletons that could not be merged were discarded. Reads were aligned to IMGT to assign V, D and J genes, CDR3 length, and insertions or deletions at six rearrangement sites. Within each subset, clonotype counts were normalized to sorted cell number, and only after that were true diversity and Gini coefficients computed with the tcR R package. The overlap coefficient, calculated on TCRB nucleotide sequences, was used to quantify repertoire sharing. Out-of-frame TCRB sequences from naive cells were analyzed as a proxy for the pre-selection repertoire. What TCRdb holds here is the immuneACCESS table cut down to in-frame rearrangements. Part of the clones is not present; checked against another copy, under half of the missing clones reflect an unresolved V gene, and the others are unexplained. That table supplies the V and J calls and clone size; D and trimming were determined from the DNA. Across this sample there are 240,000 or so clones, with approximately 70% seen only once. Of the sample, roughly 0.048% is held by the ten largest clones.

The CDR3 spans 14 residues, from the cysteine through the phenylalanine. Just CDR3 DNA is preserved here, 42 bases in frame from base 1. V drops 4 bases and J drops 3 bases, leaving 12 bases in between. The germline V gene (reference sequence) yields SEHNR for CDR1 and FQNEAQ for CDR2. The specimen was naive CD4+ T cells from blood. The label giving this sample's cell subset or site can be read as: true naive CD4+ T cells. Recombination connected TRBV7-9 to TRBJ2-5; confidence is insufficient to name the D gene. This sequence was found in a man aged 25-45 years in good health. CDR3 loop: CASSSPGPEETQYF. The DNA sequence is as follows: TGTGCCAGCAGCTCTCCGGGTCCAGAAGAGACCCAGTACTTC.